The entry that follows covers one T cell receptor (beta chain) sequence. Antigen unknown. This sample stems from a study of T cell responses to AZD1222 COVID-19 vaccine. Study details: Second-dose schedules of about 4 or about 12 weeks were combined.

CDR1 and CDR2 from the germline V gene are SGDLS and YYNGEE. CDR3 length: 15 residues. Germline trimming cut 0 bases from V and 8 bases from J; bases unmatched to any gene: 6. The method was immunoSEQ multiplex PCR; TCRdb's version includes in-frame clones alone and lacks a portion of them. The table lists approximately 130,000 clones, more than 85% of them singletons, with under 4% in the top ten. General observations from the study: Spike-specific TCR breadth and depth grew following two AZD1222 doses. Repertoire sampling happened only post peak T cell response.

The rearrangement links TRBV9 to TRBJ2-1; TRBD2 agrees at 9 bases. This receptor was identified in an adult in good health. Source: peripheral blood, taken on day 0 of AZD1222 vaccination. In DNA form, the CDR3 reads TGTGCCAGCAGCGTAGGGCTAGCGGGATTCCATGAGCAGTTCTTC. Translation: CASSVGLAGFHEQFF.